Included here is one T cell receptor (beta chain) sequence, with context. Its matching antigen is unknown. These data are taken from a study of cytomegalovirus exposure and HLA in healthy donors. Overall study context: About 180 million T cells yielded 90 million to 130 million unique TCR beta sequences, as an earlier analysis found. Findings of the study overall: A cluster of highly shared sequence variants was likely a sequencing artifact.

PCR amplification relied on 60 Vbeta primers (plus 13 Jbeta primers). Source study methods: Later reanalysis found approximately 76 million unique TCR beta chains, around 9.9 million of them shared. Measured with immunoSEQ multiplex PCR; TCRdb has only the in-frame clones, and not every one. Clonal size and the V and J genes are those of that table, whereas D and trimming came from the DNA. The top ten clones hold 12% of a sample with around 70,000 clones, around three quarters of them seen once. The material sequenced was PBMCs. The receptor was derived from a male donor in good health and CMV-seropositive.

CDR3 DNA: TGTTCCGGCCGGGATATCTCTGGGGCCAACGTCCTGACTTTC. Residues: CSGRDISGANVLTF. This rearrangement joins TRBV7-9 to TRBJ2-6; D may be TRBD2 (5 bases). The CDR3 runs to 14 residues. CDR1 and CDR2 from the germline V gene are SEHNR and FQNEAQ (reference sequence).